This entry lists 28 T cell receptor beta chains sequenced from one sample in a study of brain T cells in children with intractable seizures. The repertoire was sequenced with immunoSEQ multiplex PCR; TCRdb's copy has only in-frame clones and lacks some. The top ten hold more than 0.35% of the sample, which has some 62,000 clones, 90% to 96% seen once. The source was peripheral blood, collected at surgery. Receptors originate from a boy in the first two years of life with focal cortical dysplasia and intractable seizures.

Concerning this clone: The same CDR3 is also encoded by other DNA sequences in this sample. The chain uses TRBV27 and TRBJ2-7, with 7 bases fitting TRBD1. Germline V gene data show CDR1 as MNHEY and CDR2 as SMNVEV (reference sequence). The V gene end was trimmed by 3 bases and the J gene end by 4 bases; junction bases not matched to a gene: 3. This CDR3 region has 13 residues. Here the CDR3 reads CASSFRQGYEQYF. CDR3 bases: TGTGCCAGCAGTTTCCGACAGGGATACGAGCAGTACTTC.

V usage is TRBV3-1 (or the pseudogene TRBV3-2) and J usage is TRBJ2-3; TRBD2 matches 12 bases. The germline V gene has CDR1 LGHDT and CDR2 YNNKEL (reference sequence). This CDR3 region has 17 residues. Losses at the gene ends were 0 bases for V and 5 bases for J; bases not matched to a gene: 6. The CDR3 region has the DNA TGTGCCAGCAGCCAAGACCCTAGCGGGGGGGCGGGAGATACGCAGTATTTT. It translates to CASSQDPSGGAGDTQYF.

CDR3 region: CAIKAGETDTQYF. In DNA form, the CDR3 reads TGTGCCATAAAAGCGGGAGAGACAGATACGCAGTATTTT. The rearrangement uses TRBV2 and TRBJ2-3; 8 bases align to TRBD2. CDR1 and CDR2 (germline): SNHLY, FYNNEI. The CDR3 totals 13 residues. V shed 10 bases and J 3 bases; nucleotides not matched to a gene: 6.

CDR3 DNA sequence: TGTGCCAGCAGCTTGGCGGGAGGGTCGAACACCGGGGAGCTGTTTTTT. It encodes CASSLAGGSNTGELFF. The gene calls are TRBV13 and TRBJ2-2; TRBD2 agrees at 9 bases. CDR1 and CDR2 (germline): PRHDT, FYEKMQ (reference sequence). CDR3 length: 16 residues. V was pared by 3 bases and J by 0 bases, with 2 bases of the junction left unmatched.

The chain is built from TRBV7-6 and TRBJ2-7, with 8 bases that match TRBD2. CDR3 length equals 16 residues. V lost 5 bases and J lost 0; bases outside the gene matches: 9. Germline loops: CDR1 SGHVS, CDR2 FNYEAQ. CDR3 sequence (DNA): TGTGCCAGCAGCATCAAACTAGCGGCTCTCTCCTACGAGCAGTACTTC. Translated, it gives CASSIKLAALSYEQYF.

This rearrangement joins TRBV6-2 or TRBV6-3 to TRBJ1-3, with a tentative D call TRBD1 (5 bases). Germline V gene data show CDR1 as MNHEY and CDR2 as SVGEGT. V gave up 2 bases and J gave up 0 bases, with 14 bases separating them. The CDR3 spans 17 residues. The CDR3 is CASSYRGPYFSGNTIYF. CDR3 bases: TGTGCCAGCAGTTACAGGGGACCCTATTTCTCTGGAAACACCATATATTTT.

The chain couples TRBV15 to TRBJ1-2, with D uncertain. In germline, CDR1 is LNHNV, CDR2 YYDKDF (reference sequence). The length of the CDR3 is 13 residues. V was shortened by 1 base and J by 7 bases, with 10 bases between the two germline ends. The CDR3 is CATSRGAVVGYTF. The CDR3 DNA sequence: TGTGCCACCAGCAGAGGAGCAGTTGTTGGCTACACCTTC.

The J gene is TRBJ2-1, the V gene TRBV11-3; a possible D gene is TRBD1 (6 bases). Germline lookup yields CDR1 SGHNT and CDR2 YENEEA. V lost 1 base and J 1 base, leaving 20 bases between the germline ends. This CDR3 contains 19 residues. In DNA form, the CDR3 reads TGTGCCAGCAGCTTAGTCCCAACCTGGACAGATTCTTCCTACAATGAGCAGTTCTTC. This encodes CASSLVPTWTDSSYNEQFF.

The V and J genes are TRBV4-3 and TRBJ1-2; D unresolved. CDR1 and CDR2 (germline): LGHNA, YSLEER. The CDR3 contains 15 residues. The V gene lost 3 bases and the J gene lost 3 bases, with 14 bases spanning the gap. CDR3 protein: CASSHTDPADYGYTF. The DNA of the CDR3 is TGCGCCAGCAGCCACACCGACCCGGCGGACTATGGCTACACCTTC.

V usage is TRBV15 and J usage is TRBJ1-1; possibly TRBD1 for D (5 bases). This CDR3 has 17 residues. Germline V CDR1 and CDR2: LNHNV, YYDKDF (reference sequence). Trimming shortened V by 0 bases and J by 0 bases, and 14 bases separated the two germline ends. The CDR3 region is CATSRDLLDNMNTEAFF. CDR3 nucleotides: TGTGCCACCAGCAGAGATCTTCTGGACAACATGAACACTGAAGCTTTCTTT.

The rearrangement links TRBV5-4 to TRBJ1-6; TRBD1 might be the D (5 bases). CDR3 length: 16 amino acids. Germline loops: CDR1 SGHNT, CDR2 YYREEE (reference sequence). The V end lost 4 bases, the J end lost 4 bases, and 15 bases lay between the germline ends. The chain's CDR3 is CASSRVGGGYNSPLHF. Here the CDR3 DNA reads TGTGCCAGCAGCCGGGTGGGGGGGGGATATAATTCACCCCTCCACTTT.

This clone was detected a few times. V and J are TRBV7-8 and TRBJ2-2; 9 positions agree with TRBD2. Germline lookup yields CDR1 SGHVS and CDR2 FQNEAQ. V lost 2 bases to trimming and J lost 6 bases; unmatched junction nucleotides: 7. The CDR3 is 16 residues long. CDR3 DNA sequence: TGTGCCAGCAGCTTATTGACTAGCGGCAGCTCCGGGGAGCTGTTTTTT. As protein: CASSLLTSGSSGELFF.

The CDR3 loop is CASSLGLVPEQYF. For the CDR3, the DNA is TGTGCCAGCAGCTTAGGACTAGTCCCCGAGCAGTACTTC. The V gene is TRBV13, the J gene TRBJ2-7; D perhaps matches TRBD2 (5 bases). Trimming stripped 0 bases from V and 6 bases from J, with 9 bases between. Germline values: CDR1 PRHDT, CDR2 FYEKMQ (reference sequence). The CDR3 has 13 residues.

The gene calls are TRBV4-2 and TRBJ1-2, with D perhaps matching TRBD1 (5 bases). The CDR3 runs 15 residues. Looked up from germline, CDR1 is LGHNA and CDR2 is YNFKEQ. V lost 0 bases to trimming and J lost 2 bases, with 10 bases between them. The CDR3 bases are TGTGCCAGCAGCCAAGATCGGGGGGGGAACTATGGCTACACCTTC. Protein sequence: CASSQDRGGNYGYTF.

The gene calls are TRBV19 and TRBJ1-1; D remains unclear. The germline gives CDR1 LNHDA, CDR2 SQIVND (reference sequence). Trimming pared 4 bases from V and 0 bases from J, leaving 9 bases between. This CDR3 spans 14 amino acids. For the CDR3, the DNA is TGTGCCAGTAGTAGAGGGAGGATGAACACTGAAGCTTTCTTT. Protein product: CASSRGRMNTEAFF.

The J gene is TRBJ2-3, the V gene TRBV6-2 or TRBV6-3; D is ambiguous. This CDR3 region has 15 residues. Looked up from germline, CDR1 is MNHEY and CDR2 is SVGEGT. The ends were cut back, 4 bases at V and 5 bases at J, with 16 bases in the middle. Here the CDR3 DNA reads TGTGCCAGCAGTTCCCCGAAGGTCCCCCGAGATACGCAGTATTTT. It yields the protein CASSSPKVPRDTQYF.

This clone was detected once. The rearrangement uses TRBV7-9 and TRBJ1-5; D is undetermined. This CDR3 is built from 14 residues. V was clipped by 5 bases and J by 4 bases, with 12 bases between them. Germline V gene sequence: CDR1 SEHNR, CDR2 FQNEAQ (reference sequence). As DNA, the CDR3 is TGTGCCAGCAGCCCCACCGGCGGGAATCAGCCCCAGCATTTT. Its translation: CASSPTGGNQPQHF.

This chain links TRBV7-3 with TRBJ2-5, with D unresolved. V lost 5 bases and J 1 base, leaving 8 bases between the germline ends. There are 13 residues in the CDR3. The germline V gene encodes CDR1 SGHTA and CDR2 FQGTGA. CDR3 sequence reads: CASSPGSQETQYF. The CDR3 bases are TGTGCCAGCAGCCCCGGGTCCCAAGAGACCCAGTACTTC.

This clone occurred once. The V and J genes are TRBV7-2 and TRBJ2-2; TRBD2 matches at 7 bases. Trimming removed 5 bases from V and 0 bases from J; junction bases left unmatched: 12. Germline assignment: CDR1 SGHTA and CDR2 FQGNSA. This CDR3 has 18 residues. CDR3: CASSAGLRGPANTGELFF. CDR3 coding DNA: TGTGCCAGCAGCGCGGGACTACGCGGCCCCGCGAACACCGGGGAGCTGTTTTTT.

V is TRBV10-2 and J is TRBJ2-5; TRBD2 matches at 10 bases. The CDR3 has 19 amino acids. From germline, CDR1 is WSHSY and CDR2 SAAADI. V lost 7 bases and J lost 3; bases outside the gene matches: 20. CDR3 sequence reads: CASTQGASGGQPEKETQYF. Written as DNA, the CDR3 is TGCGCCAGCACCCAGGGGGCTAGCGGGGGCCAGCCGGAGAAAGAGACCCAGTACTTC.

The CDR3 sequence is CAIQSGRGTDTQYF. CDR3 DNA sequence: TGTGCCATCCAAAGCGGGAGGGGCACAGATACGCAGTATTTT. This rearrangement joins TRBV10-3 to TRBJ2-3; 10 bases agree with TRBD2. CDR1 and CDR2 (germline): ENHRY, SYGVKD. This CDR3 contains 14 residues. V lost 8 bases to trimming and J lost 1 base; unmatched junction nucleotides: 3.

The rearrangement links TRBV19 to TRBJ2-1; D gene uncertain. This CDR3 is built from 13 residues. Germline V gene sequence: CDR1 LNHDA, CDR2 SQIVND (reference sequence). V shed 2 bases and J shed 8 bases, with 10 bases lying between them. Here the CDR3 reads CASSIFPGDEQFF. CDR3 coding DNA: TGTGCCAGTAGTATATTCCCTGGGGATGAGCAGTTCTTC. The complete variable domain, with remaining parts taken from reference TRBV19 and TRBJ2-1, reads DGGITQSPKYLFRKEGQNVTLSCEQNLNHDAMYWYRQDPGQGLRLIYYSQIVNDFQKGDIAEGYSVSREKKESFPLTVTSAQKNPTAFYLCASSIFPGDEQFFGPGTRLTVL.

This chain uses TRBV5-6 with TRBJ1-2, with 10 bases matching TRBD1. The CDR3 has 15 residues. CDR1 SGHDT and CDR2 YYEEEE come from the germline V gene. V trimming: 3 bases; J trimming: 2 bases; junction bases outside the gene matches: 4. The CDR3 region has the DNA TGTGCCAGCAGCTCGTCGGGACAGGGGAACTATGGCTACACCTTC. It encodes CASSSSGQGNYGYTF.

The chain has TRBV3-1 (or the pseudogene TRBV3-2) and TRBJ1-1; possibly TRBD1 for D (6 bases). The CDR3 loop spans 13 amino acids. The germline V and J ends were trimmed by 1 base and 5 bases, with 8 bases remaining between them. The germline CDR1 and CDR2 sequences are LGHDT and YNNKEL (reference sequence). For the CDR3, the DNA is TGTGCCAGCAGCCAAGTTAGGGGGACTGAAGCTTTCTTT. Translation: CASSQVRGTEAFF.

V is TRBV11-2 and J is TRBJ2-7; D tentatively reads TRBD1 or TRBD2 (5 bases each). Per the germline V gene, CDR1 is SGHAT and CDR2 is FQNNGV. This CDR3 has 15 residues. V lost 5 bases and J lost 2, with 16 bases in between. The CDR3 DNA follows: TGTGCCAGCAGCAGCCTCCGGGACGGAACCTACGAGCAGTACTTC. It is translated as CASSSLRDGTYEQYF.

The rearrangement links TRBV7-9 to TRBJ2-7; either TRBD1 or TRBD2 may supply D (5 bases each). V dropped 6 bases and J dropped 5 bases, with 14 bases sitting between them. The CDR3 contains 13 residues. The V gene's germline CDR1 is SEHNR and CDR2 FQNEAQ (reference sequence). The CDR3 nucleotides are TGTGCCAGCAGGAACAGCAGGGACGACGAGCAGTACTTC. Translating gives CASRNSRDDEQYF.

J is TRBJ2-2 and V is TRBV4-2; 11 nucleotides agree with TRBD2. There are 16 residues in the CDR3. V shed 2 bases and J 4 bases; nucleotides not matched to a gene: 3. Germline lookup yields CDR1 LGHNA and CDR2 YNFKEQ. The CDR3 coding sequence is TGTGCCAGCAGCCAACTAGCGGGGGGAGGCACCGGGGAGCTGTTTTTT. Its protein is CASSQLAGGGTGELFF.

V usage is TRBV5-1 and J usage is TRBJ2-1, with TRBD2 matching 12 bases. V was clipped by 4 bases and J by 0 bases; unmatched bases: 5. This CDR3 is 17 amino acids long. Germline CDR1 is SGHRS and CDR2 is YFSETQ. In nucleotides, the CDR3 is TGCGCCAGCAGCCCATTACTAGCGGGGGGCTCCTACAATGAGCAGTTCTTC. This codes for CASSPLLAGGSYNEQFF.